A selection of T cell receptor beta chains follows, all from one sample in a study of T cells after yellow fever vaccination. A single record per CDR3 protein comes from TCRdb applying MiXCR to the 5' RACE reads. In the table there are under 200,000 distinct CDR3 sequences, approximately 6.7% of which are singletons. Here the sequenced sample was CD4+ T cells sorted from PBMCs, taken 4 to 5 days after the first yellow fever vaccination. These receptors all come from a man between 18 and 35 years old who received the YFV17D yellow fever vaccine. CDR3s include the opening cysteine and the closing phenylalanine or tryptophan. Each record gives: J gene, clone size, D gene, V gene, CDR3 protein, CDR3 DNA. A D gene is named only where the DNA matches it firmly. Clone size is shown for a subset of rows, as once, few, many or a class of expanded clone.

j_gene: TRBJ2-1
abundance: few
d_gene: TRBD2
v_gene: TRBV4-2
CDR3aa: CASSQGVLAGDLEQFF
CDR3nt: TGTGCCAGCAGCCAAGGGGTCCTAGCGGGGGACCTTGAGCAGTTCTTC

j_gene: TRBJ1-5
abundance: NA
d_gene: TRBD1
v_gene: TRBV7-2
CDR3aa: CASSQTRTGGQPKHF
CDR3nt: TGTGCCAGCAGCCAAACTCGGACAGGGGGGCAGCCCAAGCATTTT

j_gene: TRBJ1-1
abundance: many
d_gene: NA
v_gene: TRBV4-3
CDR3aa: CASSQGAGRNTEAFF
CDR3nt: TGCGCCAGCAGCCAGGGGGCCGGTAGGAACACTGAAGCTTTCTTT

j_gene: TRBJ2-2
abundance: many
d_gene: NA
v_gene: TRBV20-1
CDR3aa: CSARQGRWGTGELFF
CDR3nt: TGCAGTGCTAGGCAGGGTCGTTGGGGCACCGGGGAGCTGTTTTTT

j_gene: TRBJ1-6
abundance: many
d_gene: NA
v_gene: TRBV7-3
CDR3aa: CASSLVQGGSPLHF
CDR3nt: TGTGCCAGCAGCTTAGTTCAGGGCGGTTCACCCCTCCACTTT

j_gene: TRBJ2-3
abundance: many
d_gene: TRBD1
v_gene: TRBV7-6
CDR3aa: CASSWTGGRTDTQYF
CDR3nt: TGTGCCAGCAGCTGGACAGGGGGCCGCACAGATACGCAGTATTTT

j_gene: TRBJ1-3
abundance: many
d_gene: NA
v_gene: TRBV6-1
CDR3aa: CAVRGTMGGNTIYF
CDR3nt: TGTGCCGTCCGGGGGACCATGGGGGGAAACACCATATATTTT

j_gene: TRBJ2-2
abundance: NA
d_gene: TRBD2
v_gene: TRBV7-3
CDR3aa: CASSPGGLTGELFF
CDR3nt: TGTGCCAGCAGCCCCGGGGGGTTAACCGGGGAGCTGTTTTTT

j_gene: TRBJ2-5
abundance: NA
d_gene: TRBD2
v_gene: TRBV5-1
CDR3aa: CASSSAGGQETQYF
CDR3nt: TGCGCCAGCAGCTCGGCGGGGGGGCAAGAGACCCAGTACTTC

j_gene: TRBJ2-7
abundance: many
d_gene: NA
v_gene: TRBV3-1
CDR3aa: CASSQEVFYEQYF
CDR3nt: TGTGCCAGCAGCCAAGAGGTGTTCTACGAGCAGTACTTC

j_gene: TRBJ2-2
abundance: NA
d_gene: NA
v_gene: TRBV7-2
CDR3aa: CASSPMRFGVTGELFF
CDR3nt: TGTGCCAGCAGCCCGATGAGGTTCGGCGTAACCGGGGAGCTGTTTTTT

j_gene: TRBJ1-1
abundance: many
d_gene: TRBD1
v_gene: TRBV12-3/TRBV12-4
CDR3aa: CASSATDRLNTEAFF
CDR3nt: TGTGCCAGCAGTGCAACGGACAGGTTGAACACTGAAGCTTTCTTT

j_gene: TRBJ1-4
abundance: few
d_gene: TRBD1
v_gene: TRBV29-1
CDR3aa: CSVGDRSNEKLFF
CDR3nt: TGCAGCGTAGGGGACAGGTCTAATGAAAAACTGTTTTTT

j_gene: TRBJ1-1
abundance: many
d_gene: NA
v_gene: TRBV7-9
CDR3aa: CASSLRGGGATGMMSEAFF
CDR3nt: TGTGCCAGCAGCTTAAGAGGGGGAGGGGCGACCGGGATGATGTCTGAAGCTTTCTTT

j_gene: TRBJ2-3
abundance: few
d_gene: NA
v_gene: TRBV19
CDR3aa: CASSIAPATDTQYF
CDR3nt: TGTGCCAGTAGTATAGCTCCGGCCACAGATACGCAGTATTTT

j_gene: TRBJ1-2
abundance: many
d_gene: NA
v_gene: TRBV7-9
CDR3aa: CASSSGPHYGYTF
CDR3nt: TGTGCCAGCAGCTCCGGGCCCCACTATGGCTACACCTTC

j_gene: TRBJ2-5
abundance: many
d_gene: NA
v_gene: TRBV24-1
CDR3aa: CATRDGGHQETQYF
CDR3nt: TGTGCCACCAGGGACGGGGGGCACCAAGAGACCCAGTACTTC

j_gene: TRBJ1-2
abundance: few
d_gene: NA
v_gene: TRBV5-6
CDR3aa: CASSSYIYGYTF
CDR3nt: TGTGCCAGCAGCTCATATATCTATGGCTACACCTTC

j_gene: TRBJ2-3
abundance: many
d_gene: TRBD2
v_gene: TRBV5-1
CDR3aa: CASSLGLAGADTQYF
CDR3nt: TGCGCCAGCAGCTTGGGACTAGCGGGGGCAGATACGCAGTATTTT

j_gene: TRBJ1-1
abundance: few
d_gene: NA
v_gene: TRBV20-1
CDR3aa: CSARPGTDITEAFF
CDR3nt: TGCAGTGCTCGCCCCGGGACCGACATCACTGAAGCTTTCTTT

j_gene: TRBJ2-7
abundance: many
d_gene: TRBD1
v_gene: TRBV7-9
CDR3aa: CASNPGQPTYEQYF
CDR3nt: TGTGCCAGCAACCCGGGACAGCCTACCTACGAGCAGTACTTC

j_gene: TRBJ2-2
abundance: NA
d_gene: TRBD2
v_gene: TRBV20-1
CDR3aa: CSANRGGAKTGELFF
CDR3nt: TGCAGTGCAAACCGCGGGGGGGCCAAAACCGGGGAGCTGTTTTTT

j_gene: TRBJ2-3
abundance: many
d_gene: NA
v_gene: TRBV5-1
CDR3aa: CASSLGHGTDTQYF
CDR3nt: TGCGCCAGCAGCTTAGGCCACGGCACAGATACGCAGTATTTT

j_gene: TRBJ2-2
abundance: many
d_gene: NA
v_gene: TRBV3-1
CDR3aa: CASSQSGAVGELFF
CDR3nt: TGTGCCAGCAGCCAGTCGGGGGCGGTCGGGGAGCTGTTTTTT

j_gene: TRBJ2-5
abundance: few
d_gene: NA
v_gene: TRBV20-1
CDR3aa: CSTRRGETQYF
CDR3nt: TGCAGTACACGCCGCGGGGAGACCCAGTACTTC

j_gene: TRBJ2-3
abundance: many
d_gene: TRBD1
v_gene: TRBV7-6
CDR3aa: CASSLGTGNVDTQYF
CDR3nt: TGTGCCAGCAGCTTAGGGACAGGGAATGTAGATACGCAGTATTTT

j_gene: TRBJ2-5
abundance: NA
d_gene: NA
v_gene: TRBV5-1
CDR3aa: CASSLGGTDLTQYF
CDR3nt: TGCGCCAGCAGCTTGGGAGGGACCGACTTGACCCAGTACTTC

j_gene: TRBJ1-2
abundance: NA
d_gene: NA
v_gene: TRBV7-9
CDR3aa: CASSSVLINYGYTF
CDR3nt: TGTGCCAGCAGCTCGGTCCTGATTAACTATGGCTACACCTTC

j_gene: TRBJ1-2
abundance: few
d_gene: NA
v_gene: TRBV11-2
CDR3aa: CASSLRMESGYTF
CDR3nt: TGTGCCAGCAGCTTACGCATGGAGTCCGGCTACACCTTC

j_gene: TRBJ2-3
abundance: NA
d_gene: NA
v_gene: TRBV6-5
CDR3aa: CASSYSLGGTDTQYF
CDR3nt: TGTGCCAGCAGTTACTCGCTTGGGGGAACAGATACGCAGTATTTT

j_gene: TRBJ1-1
abundance: many
d_gene: NA
v_gene: TRBV3-1
CDR3aa: CASSQDFRDTEAFF
CDR3nt: TGTGCCAGCAGCCAAGATTTCCGGGACACTGAAGCTTTCTTT

j_gene: TRBJ2-5
abundance: few
d_gene: NA
v_gene: TRBV27
CDR3aa: CASRPQGGRETQYF
CDR3nt: TGTGCCAGCAGGCCTCAGGGGGGTCGAGAGACCCAGTACTTC

j_gene: TRBJ1-3
abundance: few
d_gene: NA
v_gene: TRBV3-1
CDR3aa: CASSHPPGGSGNTIYF
CDR3nt: TGTGCCAGCAGCCATCCCCCCGGCGGGTCTGGAAACACCATATATTTT

j_gene: TRBJ2-5
abundance: many
d_gene: TRBD2
v_gene: TRBV5-1
CDR3aa: CASSLRGDQETQYF
CDR3nt: TGCGCCAGCAGCCTGCGGGGGGACCAAGAGACCCAGTACTTC

j_gene: TRBJ2-6
abundance: NA
d_gene: TRBD2
v_gene: TRBV20-1
CDR3aa: CSARQRGARGANVLTF
CDR3nt: TGCAGTGCTAGGCAGCGGGGGGCTCGAGGGGCCAACGTCCTGACTTTC

j_gene: TRBJ1-2
abundance: many
d_gene: NA
v_gene: TRBV4-1
CDR3aa: CASSQEGSRTYGYTF
CDR3nt: TGCGCCAGCAGCCAAGAAGGTTCTCGGACCTATGGCTACACCTTC

j_gene: TRBJ2-2
abundance: NA
d_gene: TRBD2
v_gene: TRBV5-1
CDR3aa: CASGLTSGTGELFF
CDR3nt: TGCGCCAGCGGTTTGACTAGCGGCACCGGGGAGCTGTTTTTT

j_gene: TRBJ1-5
abundance: few
d_gene: TRBD1
v_gene: TRBV7-2
CDR3aa: CASVRNRGEQPQHF
CDR3nt: TGTGCCAGCGTCAGGAACAGGGGAGAGCAGCCCCAGCATTTT

j_gene: TRBJ2-1
abundance: many
d_gene: TRBD2
v_gene: TRBV7-2
CDR3aa: CASSLEGTSGNEQFF
CDR3nt: TGTGCCAGCAGCTTAGAAGGGACTAGCGGAAATGAGCAGTTCTTC

j_gene: TRBJ1-4
abundance: NA
d_gene: NA
v_gene: TRBV12-3/TRBV12-4
CDR3aa: CASRTELEGKLFF
CDR3nt: TGTGCCAGCCGGACTGAACTTGAGGGAAAACTGTTTTTT

j_gene: TRBJ2-2
abundance: many
d_gene: NA
v_gene: TRBV24-1
CDR3aa: CATGAFDGNTGELFF
CDR3nt: TGTGCCACCGGGGCGTTTGACGGAAACACCGGGGAGCTGTTTTTT

j_gene: TRBJ1-1
abundance: NA
d_gene: TRBD1
v_gene: TRBV28
CDR3aa: CASSLGQLNTEAFF
CDR3nt: TGTGCCAGCAGTTTGGGACAGTTGAACACTGAAGCTTTCTTT

j_gene: TRBJ2-2
abundance: many
d_gene: NA
v_gene: TRBV6-2/TRBV6-3
CDR3aa: CASSYSGVANTGELFF
CDR3nt: TGTGCCAGCAGTTACTCGGGGGTCGCGAACACCGGGGAGCTGTTTTTT

j_gene: TRBJ2-3
abundance: many
d_gene: NA
v_gene: TRBV7-9
CDR3aa: CASSPGRGQRTDTQYF
CDR3nt: TGTGCCAGCAGCCCAGGCAGGGGTCAGCGCACAGATACGCAGTATTTT

j_gene: TRBJ2-5
abundance: NA
d_gene: TRBD1
v_gene: TRBV7-2
CDR3aa: CPSSGNGQGGETQYF
CDR3nt: TGTCCCAGCAGCGGTAATGGACAGGGAGGAGAGACCCAGTACTTC